This entry lists 18 T cell receptor beta chains sequenced from one sample in a study of tumor and adjacent non-tumor tissue in lung cancer. RNA was extracted from bulk tissue without any cell sorting. This non-tumor lung sample came from over 3 cm beyond the tumor edge. A modified ARM-PCR protocol with three rounds of nested PCR amplified TCRbeta. TCRdb ran MiXCR on the multiplex PCR reads and lists one entry per CDR3 protein. Counted here are roughly 82,000 distinct CDR3 sequences, under 80% occurring once; the ten biggest clones make up roughly a fifth. Sequenced material: distant non-tumor lung tissue. These receptors were collected from a woman aged 50 to 60 with non-small cell lung cancer.

Of note for this clonotype: The conserved phenylalanine or tryptophan normally closing the CDR3 is absent here, so this likely arose from a read error. The rearrangement links TRBV4-2 to TRBJ2-3; 12 bases align to TRBD2. The CDR3 is made up of 16 amino acids. CDR1 is LGHNA and CDR2 is YNFKEQ in the germline V gene. DNA for the CDR3: TGTGTCAGCAGCCAGGACGGACTAGCGGGATCAGTTGCGCAGTATTAT. It yields the protein CVSSQDGLAGSVAQYY.

With regard to this clonotype: Relative to the germline gene, one junction end is altered; a read error may explain this. The chain employs TRBV6-6 and TRBJ2-3; D not resolved. Germline loops: CDR1 MNHNY, CDR2 SVGAGI (reference sequence). This CDR3 has 14 amino acids. The CDR3, as DNA: TGTGTCAGCACCGAAGACATTACCACAGATGCACAGTATTTT. It encodes CVSTEDITTDAQYF.

On this clonotype itself: One end of the junction does not line up with germline, which may come from a read error. The chain recombines TRBV29-1 with TRBJ2-1, with D possibly being TRBD1 or TRBD2 (5 bases each). Germline V gene sequence: CDR1 SQVTM, CDR2 ANQGSEA. The CDR3 consists of 15 residues. The CDR3 reads CNVELSGTSYNEQFF. The CDR3 DNA follows: TGCAACGTTGAACTGTCCGGGACCTCATACAATGAGCAGTTCTTC.

This clonotype was picked up many times. The chain is built from TRBV28 and TRBJ1-2; possible D gene TRBD1, 6 bases. The germline CDR1 and CDR2 sequences are MDHEN and SYDVKM. The germline V and J ends were trimmed by 4 bases and 2 bases, with 8 bases remaining between them. The CDR3 has 13 residues. The CDR3 is CASSWQGNYGYTF. CDR3 DNA: TGTGCCAGCAGTTGGCAGGGGAACTATGGCTACACCTTC.

The chain carries TRBV7-2 and TRBJ1-2; TRBD1 is a possible D gene (6 bases). This CDR3 contains 14 residues. V was cut by 5 bases and J by 4 bases, with 14 bases left in between. Germline assignment: CDR1 SGHTA and CDR2 FQGNSA. CDR3 DNA sequence: TGTGCCAGCAGCCCATTGGGGGGGCGCTATGGCTACACCTTC. Its protein product is CASSPLGGRYGYTF.

As for this clonotype: The CDR3 end shows no conserved phenylalanine or tryptophan, and so a read error is likely. The chain recombines TRBV10-3 with TRBJ2-3, with D possibly being TRBD1 (6 bases). The CDR3 is made up of 14 amino acids. V was clipped by 10 bases and J by 2 bases, with 16 bases between them. Germline loops: CDR1 ENHRY, CDR2 SYGVKD. CDR3 DNA: TGTGCCAGTATGGACAGCGGTATCACAGATACGCAGTATTGT. This gives the protein CASMDSGITDTQYC.

Comments on this clonotype: Its ends do not fully match the called genes, so a read error is possible. The chain employs TRBV11-2 and TRBJ1-6, with TRBD1 as a possible D gene (6 bases). The CDR3 runs 14 residues. Looked up from germline, CDR1 is SGHAT and CDR2 is FQNNGV. The CDR3 DNA reads as TGTGCCAGCAGCTTAGCCAGGGGTTATTCACCCCTACACTTT. It translates to CASSLARGYSPLHF.

On this clonotype: A read error is likely, as this CDR3 ends without the conserved phenylalanine or tryptophan. This chain uses TRBV6-6 with TRBJ2-1; TRBD2 matches at 7 bases. The germline V gene has CDR1 MNHNY and CDR2 SVGAGI (reference sequence). CDR3 length: 15 residues. CDR3 sequence (DNA): TGCGCCAGCAGTCTCACTAGCGCCACTTACAATGAGCAGTTCCTC. It encodes CASSLTSATYNEQFL.

This clonotype has a single count. The CDR3 ends on some other residue instead of the conserved phenylalanine or tryptophan, so this is likely a read error. The chain uses TRBV4-2 and TRBJ1-5; no definite D call. This CDR3 has 15 residues. The germline V gene has CDR1 LGHNA and CDR2 YNFKEQ. The CDR3: CVSRQDLTSSQPQHS. CDR3 DNA: TGTGTCAGCAGACAAGACCTCACTAGCAGTCAGCCCCAGCATTCT.

This clonotype occurred once. This could be a read error, since a much larger clone is one nucleotide away. J is TRBJ2-7 and V is TRBV29-1; D is undetermined. CDR1 and CDR2 from the germline V gene are SQVTM and ANQGSEA. This CDR3 contains 11 residues. The CDR3 region is CSGSTVDEQHF. The DNA of the CDR3 is TGCAGCGGAAGTACAGTAGACGAGCAGCACTTC.

Comment on this clonotype: The junction does not match germline at one end; this may be a read error. The CDR3 DNA is TGTAGTGCCCACCCGCGACTAGCGGGGGTTGAGCAGTTCTTC. It yields the protein CSAHPRLAGVEQFF. V is TRBV20-1 and J is TRBJ2-1, with 12 bases lining up with TRBD2. The CDR3 spans 14 residues. Germline CDR1 DFQATT, CDR2 SNEGSKA (reference sequence).

At least ten counts were recorded for this clonotype. The chain uses TRBV6-5 and TRBJ2-7; TRBD2 agrees at 7 bases. This CDR3 region has 13 residues. In germline, CDR1 is MNHEY, CDR2 SVGAGI. The V gene end was trimmed by 8 bases and the J gene end by 2 bases; junction bases not matched to a gene: 6. CDR3 DNA: TGTGCCAGCTGGAGCGGGAATGCCTACGAGCAGTACTTC. As protein: CASWSGNAYEQYF.

The chain uses TRBV29-1 and TRBJ2-1; 10 nucleotides line up with TRBD2. The germline CDR1 and CDR2 sequences are SQVTM and ANQGSEA. The CDR3 length is 13 residues. The CDR3 DNA follows: TGCAACGCCAAGAAGCGGGAGGGAGGTGAAGAGTTCTTC. This codes for CNAKKREGGEEFF.

V gene TRBV20-1 combines with J gene TRBJ1-2; tentatively, D is TRBD1 (5 bases). With 3 bases removed from V and 0 bases from J, the gap between germline ends came to 11 bases. The CDR3 length is 14 residues. Germline V CDR1 and CDR2: DFQATT, SNEGSKA (reference sequence). CDR3 in DNA: TGCAGTGCTAGGGGGGGAGCTACTAACTATGGCTACACCTTC. Its protein product is CSARGGATNYGYTF.

The chain employs TRBV6-1 and TRBJ1-1; D might be TRBD1 (6 bases). This CDR3 has 15 residues. CDR1 and CDR2 (germline): MNHNS, SASEGT. Deletions cut 2 bases from V and 6 bases from J, with 16 bases between. The CDR3 coding sequence is TGTGCCAGCAGTGAACATGACGGACAGTGGGCTGAAGCTTTCTTT. This gives the protein CASSEHDGQWAEAFF.

This clonotype was detected only a few times. A much larger clone differs from this one at a single base, so this may be a read error. V usage is TRBV20-1 and J usage is TRBJ2-3; D is unresolved. V was trimmed by 7 bases and J by 2 bases, leaving 10 bases between them. The CDR3 has 12 amino acids. CDR1 and CDR2 (germline): DFQATT, SNEGSKA (reference sequence). The CDR3 coding sequence is TGCAGTGTTCGTTACCTCACAGATACGCAGTATTTT. This codes for CSVRYLTDTQYF.

This chain uses TRBV5-1 with TRBJ2-7, with 9 nucleotides matching TRBD2. The V gene's germline CDR1 is SGHRS and CDR2 YFSETQ. The V gene end was trimmed by 4 bases and the J gene end by 1 base; junction bases not matched to a gene: 3. The length of the CDR3 is 14 residues. The CDR3 nucleotides are TGCGCCAGCAGCGTGCGGGGGGGGTCCTACGAGCAGTACTTC. Protein sequence: CASSVRGGSYEQYF.

Concerning this clonotype: An end of the junction differs from the germline gene, which may be a read error. The chain has TRBV29-1 and TRBJ1-4; no definite D call. This CDR3 comprises 13 residues. CDR1 is SQVTM, CDR2 ANQGSEA, per germline. DNA for the CDR3: TGCAGCGGGTTTGAGGGTCCTAATGAAAAACTGGTTTTC. Translation: CSGFEGPNEKLVF.